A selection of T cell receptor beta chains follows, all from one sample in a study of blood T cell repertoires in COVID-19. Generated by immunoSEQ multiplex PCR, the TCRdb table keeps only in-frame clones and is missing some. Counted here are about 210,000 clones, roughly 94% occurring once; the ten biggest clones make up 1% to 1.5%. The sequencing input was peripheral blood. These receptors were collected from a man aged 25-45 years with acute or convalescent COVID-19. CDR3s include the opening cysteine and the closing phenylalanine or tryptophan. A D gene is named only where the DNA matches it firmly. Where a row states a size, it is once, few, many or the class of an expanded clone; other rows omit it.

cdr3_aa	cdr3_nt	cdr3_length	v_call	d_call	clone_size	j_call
CAWGPPSGISYNEQFF	TGTGCCTGGGGACCCCCTAGCGGAATCTCCTACAATGAGCAGTTCTTC	16	TRBV30	TRBD2	-	TRBJ2-1
CAWSGRGGVSETQYF	TGTGCCTGGAGTGGGCGGGGGGGCGTAAGTGAGACCCAGTACTTC	15	TRBV30	TRBD2	-	TRBJ2-5
CASGLGVGTYGYTF	TGTGCTAGTGGTTTGGGCGTGGGCACCTATGGCTACACCTTC	14	TRBV12-5	-	once	TRBJ1-2
CASRWREGTDTQYF	TGCGCCAGCAGGTGGAGGGAGGGCACAGATACGCAGTATTTT	14	TRBV5-1	-	-	TRBJ2-3
CASSARQGNTGELFF	TGTGCCAGCAGTGCGAGGCAGGGGAACACCGGGGAGCTGTTTTTT	15	TRBV2	-	-	TRBJ2-2
CASSVQGAGVRNTEAFF	TGTGCCAGCAGCGTTCAGGGCGCAGGGGTGAGGAACACTGAAGCTTTCTTT	17	TRBV9	-	-	TRBJ1-1
CASSDRGHLGGNTIYF	TGTGCCAGCAGTGACAGGGGTCATTTGGGTGGAAACACCATATATTTT	16	TRBV6-1	-	once	TRBJ1-3
CAWSARAPHGYTF	TGTGCCTGGAGCGCCAGGGCCCCTCATGGCTACACCTTC	13	TRBV30	-	-	TRBJ1-2
CASSVGGRAYNEQFF	TGTGCCAGCAGCGTAGGCGGGAGGGCCTACAATGAGCAGTTCTTC	15	TRBV9	TRBD2	-	TRBJ2-1
CASSQEPKSSYEQYF	TGTGCCAGCAGCCAAGAGCCTAAGAGCTCCTACGAGCAGTACTTC	15	TRBV3-1/TRBV3-2	-	-	TRBJ2-7
CASSTGGNTEAFF	TGTGCCAGCAGTACCGGGGGGAACACTGAAGCTTTCTTT	13	TRBV6-2/TRBV6-3	-	-	TRBJ1-1
CAWSKRTGYQPQHF	TGTGCCTGGAGTAAACGGACAGGATATCAGCCCCAGCATTTT	14	TRBV30	TRBD1	-	TRBJ1-5
CASRSGTVLNEKLFF	TGTGCCAGCAGGTCCGGGACAGTTTTAAATGAAAAACTGTTTTTT	15	TRBV6-5	TRBD1	-	TRBJ1-4
CATSARTNTGELFF	TGTGCCACCAGTGCCCGAACAAACACCGGGGAGCTGTTTTTT	14	TRBV24-1	-	-	TRBJ2-2
CASSLGSARGPSRTDTQYF	TGTGCCAGCAGCTTAGGAAGTGCGCGGGGACCGTCAAGGACAGATACGCAGTATTTT	19	TRBV7-9	-	-	TRBJ2-3
CASSKGVGPNTGELFF	TGTGCCAGCAGTAAGGGCGTGGGGCCCAACACCGGGGAGCTGTTTTTT	16	TRBV28	-	-	TRBJ2-2
CAIITSGPGRDEQFF	TGTGCCATAATAACTAGCGGCCCCGGTAGAGATGAGCAGTTCTTC	15	TRBV9	TRBD2	few	TRBJ2-1
CASSWRTYGYTF	TGTGCCAGCAGTTGGAGGACCTATGGCTACACCTTC	12	TRBV28	-	-	TRBJ1-2
CASSSHPTSVDEQFF	TGTGCCAGCAGCTCGCACCCGACTAGTGTTGATGAGCAGTTCTTC	15	TRBV11-3	-	-	TRBJ2-1
CAWSGGSLAGGWGTDTQYF	TGTGCCTGGAGTGGGGGTAGTCTAGCGGGAGGGTGGGGCACAGATACGCAGTATTTT	19	TRBV30	TRBD2	-	TRBJ2-3
CASSRDYGLYEQYF	TGTGCCAGCAGCCGGGACTATGGGCTGTACGAGCAGTACTTC	14	TRBV5-5	TRBD2	-	TRBJ2-7
CASSRLGIVGSSQETQYF	TGTGCCAGCAGCCGCCTTGGGATTGTAGGGAGTAGCCAAGAGACCCAGTACTTC	18	TRBV3-1/TRBV3-2	-	-	TRBJ2-5
CASSAPGRTDTQYF	TGTGCCAGCAGCGCTCCTGGTCGGACAGATACGCAGTATTTT	14	TRBV5-4	-	once	TRBJ2-3
CASSFGRRGYNEQFF	TGTGCCAGCAGTTTCGGGAGGCGAGGCTACAATGAGCAGTTCTTC	15	TRBV27	TRBD2	once	TRBJ2-1
CASSSSGTGLRSTQYF	TGTGCCAGCAGTTCCTCCGGGACAGGCTTAAGGAGTACGCAGTATTTT	16	TRBV28	TRBD1	-	TRBJ2-3
CASSAPGLDTQYF	TGTGCCAGCAGCGCACCAGGGTTGGATACGCAGTATTTT	13	TRBV3-1/TRBV3-2	-	once	TRBJ2-3
CASSPHGTAHNEQFF	TGTGCCAGCAGCCCTCACGGGACAGCCCACAATGAGCAGTTCTTC	15	TRBV27	TRBD1	-	TRBJ2-1
CASSFDRGETQYF	TGTGCCAGCAGCTTCGACAGGGGAGAGACCCAGTACTTC	13	TRBV5-5	TRBD1	-	TRBJ2-5
CASNRQGSQVYGYTF	TGTGCCAGCAATCGACAGGGAAGCCAAGTCTATGGCTACACCTTC	15	TRBV2	TRBD1	-	TRBJ1-2
CASSPLSGQAKNIQYF	TGTGCCAGCTCACCTCTTAGCGGTCAAGCCAAAAACATTCAGTACTTC	16	TRBV18	-	-	TRBJ2-4
CASRGTDTQYF	TGTGCCAGCCGAGGCACAGATACGCAGTATTTT	11	TRBV28	-	-	TRBJ2-3
CASSHWTAVEKLFF	TGTGCCAGCAGCCACTGGACAGCCGTTGAAAAACTGTTTTTT	14	TRBV3-1/TRBV3-2	-	-	TRBJ1-4
CSVSGTGGSYSNQPQHF	TGCAGCGTTTCCGGGACAGGTGGATCATATAGCAATCAGCCCCAGCATTTT	17	TRBV29-1	TRBD1	-	TRBJ1-5
CASTEGLGGSYNEQFF	TGTGCCAGCACCGAAGGCCTTGGCGGCTCCTACAATGAGCAGTTCTTC	16	TRBV2	-	-	TRBJ2-1
CASSLGGPYGYTF	TGTGCCAGCAGTTTGGGGGGGCCCTATGGCTACACCTTC	13	TRBV12-3/TRBV12-4	-	-	TRBJ1-2
CATSDRRTSGRPFSYNEQFF	TGTGCCACCAGTGATAGAAGGACTAGCGGGAGGCCCTTCTCCTACAATGAGCAGTTCTTC	20	TRBV24-1	TRBD2	-	TRBJ2-1
CASSWRGGNTEAFF	TGTGCCAGCAGCTGGAGAGGGGGGAACACTGAAGCTTTCTTT	14	TRBV5-4	-	-	TRBJ1-1
CASSQGGEGPSIEQFF	TGTGCCAGCAGCCAGGGTGGGGAGGGCCCTTCAATCGAGCAGTTCTTC	16	TRBV3-1/TRBV3-2	TRBD2	-	TRBJ2-1
CASSTSSIETQYF	TGTGCCAGCAGCACTTCATCAATAGAGACCCAGTACTTC	13	TRBV5-4	-	-	TRBJ2-5
CASSSYITGDHGYTF	TGTGCCAGCAGTTCCTATATTACAGGGGATCATGGCTACACCTTC	15	TRBV7-2	TRBD1	-	TRBJ1-2
CASSLGTGGKAFF	TGCGCCAGCAGCTTGGGGACAGGAGGAAAAGCTTTCTTT	13	TRBV5-1	TRBD1	-	TRBJ1-1
CASSLAGTGYIGGELFF	TGTGCCAGCAGCTTGGCTGGGACTGGATATATTGGCGGGGAGCTGTTTTTT	17	TRBV5-5	-	-	TRBJ2-2
CASKTGLATYEQYF	TGTGCCAGCAAAACGGGACTAGCAACGTACGAGCAGTACTTC	14	TRBV6-5	TRBD2	-	TRBJ2-7
CASSLLAGGSETQYF	TGTGCCAGCAGTCTACTAGCGGGGGGGTCGGAGACCCAGTACTTC	15	TRBV6-2/TRBV6-3	TRBD2	once	TRBJ2-5
CASSLVRGTGQNTEAFF	TGTGCCAGCAGCTTGGTGCGTGGGACAGGGCAGAACACTGAAGCTTTCTTT	17	TRBV5-6	TRBD1	-	TRBJ1-1